The 8 T cell receptor beta chains listed next were all sequenced from one sample in a study of blood T cell repertoires in COVID-19. Produced via immunoSEQ multiplex PCR; TCRdb's table is partial and in-frame only. The top ten clones hold around 20% of a sample with 55,000 to 95,000 clones, roughly 79% of them seen once. The sequencing sample was made of peripheral blood. The receptors stem from a woman aged 70-85 years with acute or convalescent COVID-19.

The gene calls are TRBV6-5 and TRBJ1-1, with 7 bases that match TRBD1. The CDR3 is made up of 13 amino acids. Germline CDR1 MNHEY, CDR2 SVGAGI. V was clipped by 10 bases and J by 1 base; unmatched bases: 6. DNA for the CDR3: TGTGCCACAGACACAGGGGCGAACACTGAAGCTTTCTTT. Its protein is CATDTGANTEAFF.

The count of this clone is one. The chain recombines TRBV5-1 with TRBJ2-3, with D possibly matching TRBD1 (5 bases). Germline lookup yields CDR1 SGHRS and CDR2 YFSETQ. V was trimmed by 5 bases and J by 6 bases, leaving 10 bases between them. The CDR3 runs to 12 residues. The CDR3: CASSFRVDTQYF. The CDR3 nucleotides read TGCGCCAGCAGTTTCAGGGTCGATACGCAGTATTTT.

This clone came up once. The rearrangement uses TRBV24-1 and TRBJ1-1; 11 bases align to TRBD1. V was clipped by 4 bases and J by 3 bases; unmatched bases: 3. CDR1 is KGHDR and CDR2 is SFDVKD in the germline V gene. The CDR3 spans 15 residues. The CDR3 bases are TGTGCCACCAGTGAAGGACAGGGGGCTTACACTGAAGCTTTCTTT. Its protein is CATSEGQGAYTEAFF.

The J gene is TRBJ2-2, the V gene TRBV5-1; 8 bases are a match to TRBD1. This CDR3 contains 15 residues. After removal of 1 base from V and 7 bases from J, the junction contained 6 bases not matched to a gene. Germline CDR1 is SGHRS and CDR2 is YFSETQ. CDR3: CASSLSQGAFGELFF. The CDR3 DNA follows: TGCGCCAGCAGCTTGAGCCAGGGGGCTTTCGGGGAGCTGTTTTTT.

V is TRBV6-2 or TRBV6-3 and J is TRBJ1-6; D gene uncertain. Trimming cost V 2 bases and J 6 bases, with 5 bases left between them. CDR3 length: 13 residues. Germline V gene sequence: CDR1 MNHEY, CDR2 SVGEGT. In DNA, the CDR3 is TGTGCCAGCAGTTACAGACTTAATTCACCCCTCCACTTT. Translated, it gives CASSYRLNSPLHF.

The chain carries TRBV7-8 and TRBJ2-7, with a possible D match to TRBD2 (7 bases). V was clipped by 4 bases and J by 3 bases, with 22 bases between them. CDR3 length: 17 amino acids. Germline lookup yields CDR1 SGHVS and CDR2 FQNEAQ. This chain's CDR3 is CASSWRSGRGVVYEQYF. The CDR3 DNA is TGTGCCAGCAGCTGGAGGTCGGGGAGGGGGGTGGTCTACGAGCAGTACTTC.

This clone has just one count. This chain connects TRBV2 to TRBJ1-2; 9 nucleotides agree with TRBD1. The CDR3 contains 16 residues. CDR1 is SNHLY and CDR2 is FYNNEI in the germline V gene. J was trimmed by 4 bases and V by 7 bases; bases with no gene match: 13. The CDR3 region has the DNA TGTGCCAGCACCACCGCCGGGACAGGGAAAATCTATGGCTACACCTTC. It encodes CASTTAGTGKIYGYTF.

This clone has only one observation. The chain recombines TRBV21-1 with TRBJ2-1; whether TRBD2, the table's D call, matches the DNA was not checked. TRBV21-1 is deemed a pseudogene. The CDR3 is 15 amino acids. The CDR3 coding sequence is TGTGCCAGCAGCAAAGAGGCAGGGCCGGGGGGTGAGCAGTTCTTC. Its translation is CASSKEAGPGGEQFF.